This entry features one T cell receptor (beta chain) sequence. The clone's antigen remains unknown. One base away there is no much larger clone; base qualities are not given. The treatment or condition label corresponds to: live attenuated yellow fever vaccine strain. PBMCs were isolated from peripheral blood using a standard Ficoll-Paque protocol. Dynabeads CD4 and CD8 positive selection kits were used to isolate CD4 and CD8 T-cell fractions. RNA was extracted with TriZol from bulk PBMCs, CD4 and CD8 fractions, and dextramer-positive and dextramer-negative fractions. Sequencing took place on an Illumina NovaSeq 6000. Synthesis of TCR cDNA relied on 5'RACE template switching, a step that introduced a universal primer site along with unique molecular identifiers. cDNA synthesis was primed from both the TCR alpha and TCR beta constant segments. Libraries were amplified in two PCR steps, with sample barcodes and sequencing adapters added in the second step. Sequencing of the libraries was done on either Illumina HiSeq 2500 (2x100 bp) or NovaSeq (2x150 bp). On the authors' methods: MIGEC handled demultiplexing of reads and collapsing into UMI consensus sequences, while MiXCR performed V(D)J alignment. Clonotypes responding to the vaccine were identified with edgeR on replicate PBMC samples, with the criteria of FDR below 0.01 and a log2 fold change above 5 up to day 15. CD4 or CD8 identity was assigned to each bulk clonotype according to whether the clonotype was present at higher abundance in the sequenced CD4 repertoire or the sequenced CD8 repertoire. Using fastp trimming at Q25 and MiXCR clonotype assembly, TCRdb reanalyzed the public sequencing data and kept in-frame beta chains. Each record represents a unique CDR3 protein, reported with the most common genes and DNA among its rows. In this record, the V and J calls reflect TCRdb's handling and not the investigators' own analysis. The sample includes roughly 99,000 distinct CDR3 sequences, with under 7% observed a single time. The biggest ten clones account for about two fifths of the sample.

The sample belongs to a study of T cells after yellow fever vaccination (dated by TCRdb to between 2018 and 2020). Looking at the study overall: Libraries from fractions with low cell numbers were prepared with the SMART-Seq v4 Ultra Low Input RNA kit. To follow T-cell clones before and after primary and booster YFV17D yellow fever vaccination, bulk TCR alpha and beta repertoires were sequenced over time. Two healthy male donors, one aged 18 to 30 and one aged 30 to 40 years, were included in the cohort. Blood was collected at multiple timepoints before and after primary and secondary immunization, and bulk PBMC replicates and cell subsets were isolated. What the authors observed across the whole study: After the booster, most clones that had expanded after primary vaccination were detected again (around 95% of CD4 and around 88% of CD8), suggesting broad maintenance of memory. Compared with the primary T-cell response, the secondary T-cell response was faster but weaker, reaching its peak on day 5 rather than on day 15. A small fraction of clonotypes showed up in both the CD4 and CD8 compartments, probably as a result of convergent recombination. The study included only a couple of donors, which limits how far the findings can be generalized. FACS-sorted repertoires could contain abundant contaminating clonotypes from the bulk population, so computational filtering was required.

Trimming at the junction amounts to 5 bases on V and 0 bases on J, and the germline ends lie 17 bases apart. The CDR1 and CDR2 encoded by the germline V gene are LGHNA and YNFKEQ. The CDR3 runs 17 residues from the cysteine to the phenylalanine. Only CDR3 DNA is held: 51 bases, read in frame from base 1. This TCR came from a man between 18 and 29 years old who received the YFV17D yellow fever vaccine. The rearrangement combines TRBV4-2 with TRBJ2-1; no D gene is confidently identified. This material consisted of CD8+ T cells sorted from PBMCs, taken 10 days after the yellow fever booster vaccination. The encoded CDR3 is CASSSHKGSSSYNEQFF. The bases are TGTGCCAGCAGCTCCCACAAGGGTTCGAGCTCCTACAATGAGCAGTTCTTC.